Below, 23 T cell receptor beta chains from the same sample are listed, as sequenced in a study of T cells in Graves' hyperthyroidism and ophthalmopathy. The TCR beta CDR3 regions underwent amplification using RNA transcripts as the source. The TCR CDR3 was amplified in a first-round RT-PCR using the HTBI primer set. TCRdb processed the multiplex PCR reads anew with MiXCR; each CDR3 protein has one entry. The sample consists of more than 550,000 distinct CDR3 sequences, roughly 20% of them appearing once. Sequencing was performed on blood. All receptors come from a woman aged 50 to 65 with Graves' hyperthyroidism that later progressed to Graves' ophthalmopathy.

DNA of the CDR3: TGTGCCAGCAGCGGAGGCCGCACAGGGCCGGGCACAGATACGCAGTATTTT. This gives the protein CASSGGRTGPGTDTQYF. This chain joins TRBV9 and TRBJ2-3, with D possibly matching TRBD1 (6 bases). Germline-derived CDR1 and CDR2 are SGDLS and YYNGEE. The V and J ends lost 3 bases and 1 base respectively, with 18 bases between them. This CDR3 is 17 amino acids long.

This clonotype was observed many times. The junction departs from germline at one end; a sequencing error may be responsible. The V call is TRBV5-1, the J call TRBJ1-6; 11 nucleotides align to TRBD1. The CDR3 is 15 residues long. Germline assignment: CDR1 SGHRS and CDR2 YFSETQ. For the CDR3, the DNA is TGTGCCAGCAGTTTAGGACAGGGGGCCAATTCACCCCTCCACTTT. Protein: CASSLGQGANSPLHF.

This clonotype was picked up many times. The chain joins TRBV5-1 to TRBJ2-7; TRBD1 matches 8 bases. This CDR3 is 15 amino acids long. The J segment lost 2 bases and the V segment lost 6 bases, leaving 10 bases of the junction unmatched. Germline CDR1 reads SGHRS; CDR2 reads YFSETQ. CDR3 sequence: CASTRVGQVPYEQYF. The CDR3 bases are TGCGCCAGCACACGCGTGGGACAGGTTCCCTACGAGCAGTACTTC. The full variable domain, with the rest looked up from reference TRBV5-1 and TRBJ2-7, is KAGVTQTPRYLIKTRGQQVTLSCSPISGHRSVSWYQQTPGQGLQFLFEYFSETQRNKGNFPGRFSGRQFSNSRSEMNVSTLELGDSALYLCASTRVGQVPYEQYFGPGTRLTVT.

V and J are TRBV19 and TRBJ2-5; 8 nucleotides agree with TRBD2. There are 16 residues in the CDR3. V gave up 5 bases and J gave up 2 bases; unmatched junction bases: 10. CDR1 is LNHDA and CDR2 is SQIVND in the germline V gene (reference sequence). The CDR3 DNA reads as TGTGCCAGTAGTGCAAGGGGCCGGGGGGGGCAAGAGACCCAGTACTTC. Protein: CASSARGRGGQETQYF.

In this sample, this clonotype turned up many times. The chain joins TRBV7-3 to TRBJ2-3, with 7 nucleotides matching TRBD2. From germline, CDR1 is SGHTA and CDR2 FQGTGA. V shed 1 base, J shed 1 base, and the junction held 5 bases outside the gene matches. The CDR3 is 16 residues long. The CDR3 nucleotides read TGTGCCAGCAGCTTAAATAGCGGGTCCCGCACAGATACGCAGTATTTT. It translates to CASSLNSGSRTDTQYF.

This clonotype was recorded at least ten times. CDR3 protein: CASSLEGQEADSPLHF. The CDR3 DNA reads as TGCGCCAGCAGCTTGGAGGGACAAGAGGCTGATTCACCCCTCCACTTT. The V gene is TRBV5-1, the J gene TRBJ1-6; a possible D gene is TRBD1 (6 bases). This CDR3 is built from 16 residues. V lost 0 bases and J lost 8, with 15 bases in between. CDR1 SGHRS and CDR2 YFSETQ come from the germline V gene.

This clonotype was recorded many times. This chain joins TRBV12-3 or TRBV12-4 and TRBJ1-1; D ambiguous. This CDR3 comprises 11 residues. The ends were cut back, 6 bases at V and 5 bases at J, with 7 bases in the middle. CDR3 DNA: TGTGCCAGCAGGGCAATGACTGAAGCTTTCTTT. Its translation: CASRAMTEAFF.

The CDR3 DNA is TGTGCCAGCAGCCTCCAGGGACTAGCGGGAGGGATGAACGAGCAGTACTTC. Protein product: CASSLQGLAGGMNEQYF. The rearrangement uses TRBV7-9 and TRBJ2-7; 16 bases line up with TRBD2. With V trimmed by 5 bases and J by 5 bases, 9 bases remained unmatched. The CDR3 contains 17 residues. Germline V CDR1 and CDR2: SEHNR, FQNEAQ (reference sequence).

The J gene is TRBJ2-1, the V gene TRBV6-1; D remains ambiguous. Trimming cost V 1 base and J 15 bases, with 19 bases left between them. From germline, CDR1 is MNHNS and CDR2 SASEGT. There are 14 residues in the CDR3. The CDR3 DNA follows: TGTGCCAGCAGTGAAGTTGAGTTTCTCGTCGTTTGGTTCTTC. It specifies CASSEVEFLVVWFF.

This clonotype occurred a few times. The chain has TRBV11-3 and TRBJ2-2; D is undetermined. V gave up 5 bases and J gave up 6 bases, with 7 bases separating them. The CDR3 is 12 residues long. Germline V gene sequence: CDR1 SGHNT, CDR2 YENEEA. The CDR3 DNA reads TGTGCCAGCAGCCGGTTCGCCGGGGAGCTGTTTTTT. Translating gives CASSRFAGELFF. The entire variable domain, with the rest obtained from reference TRBV11-3 and TRBJ2-2, is as follows: EAGVVQSPRYKIIEKKQPVAFWCNPISGHNTLYWYLQNLGQGPELLIRYENEEAVDDSQLPKDRFSAERLKGVDSTLKIQPAELGDSAVYLCASSRFAGELFFGEGSRLTVL.

This clonotype was seen a handful of times. This rearrangement joins TRBV11-2 to TRBJ2-7; D may be TRBD2 (5 bases). This CDR3 region has 15 residues. Germline V gene sequence: CDR1 SGHAT, CDR2 FQNNGV. Deletions cut 5 bases from V and 0 bases from J, with 14 bases between. Written as DNA, the CDR3 is TGTGCCAGCAGCGACGCGGGTAGGAGCTCCTACGAGCAGTACTTC. The encoded protein is CASSDAGRSSYEQYF.

Points on this clonotype: An end of the junction does not agree with germline; a read error may underlie this. The chain combines TRBV19 with TRBJ1-3; no firm D call. This CDR3 has 14 amino acids. Germline V gene sequence: CDR1 LNHDA, CDR2 SQIVND (reference sequence). This CDR3 is CASSIPAAGNTIYF. The CDR3 nucleotides are TGCGCCAGTAGTATCCCAGCGGCCGGAAACACCATATATTTT.

The V call is TRBV4-2, the J call TRBJ2-3, with D maybe TRBD2 (7 bases). The CDR3 is made up of 18 amino acids. V was cut by 0 bases and J by 0 bases, with 16 bases left in between. Germline CDR1 LGHNA, CDR2 YNFKEQ. CDR3 residues: CASSQDGGGGRSTDTQYF. The CDR3 DNA reads as TGTGCCAGCAGCCAAGATGGCGGGGGCGGACGTAGCACAGATACGCAGTATTTT.

This clonotype was seen a handful of times. A much larger clone lies a single base off, so this may be a read error. The chain recombines TRBV27 with TRBJ2-6; D unclear. The CDR3 length is 12 residues. CDR1 is MNHEY, CDR2 SMNVEV, per germline (reference sequence). Between the trimmed V and J ends, which lost 8 bases and 0 bases, there was a span of 2 bases. Here the CDR3 DNA reads TGTGCCAGCGGCTCTGGGGCCAACGTCCTGACTTTC. This codes for CASGSGANVLTF. Full variable domain (missing parts from reference TRBV27 and TRBJ2-6): EAQVTQNPRYLITVTGKKLTVTCSQNMNHEYMSWYRQDPGLGLRQIYYSMNVEVTDKGDVPEGYKVSRKEKRNFPLILESPSPNQTSLYFCASGSGANVLTFGAGSRLTVL.

This clonotype was found many times. V is TRBV5-1 and J is TRBJ1-2; 10 bases map to TRBD1. The length of the CDR3 is 15 residues. Germline lookup yields CDR1 SGHRS and CDR2 YFSETQ. The J segment lost 2 bases and the V segment lost 2 bases, leaving 3 bases of the junction unmatched. In DNA, the CDR3 is TGCGCCAGCAGCTTAGGACAGGGGGACAACTATGGCTACACCTTC. Protein: CASSLGQGDNYGYTF.

This sequence joins TRBV7-9 and TRBJ2-7, with 8 bases that match TRBD2. The CDR3 length is 14 residues. The junction had 6 bases not matched to a gene; V was cut back by 5 bases and J by 3 bases. Germline V gene lookup returns CDR1 SEHNR and CDR2 FQNEAQ (reference sequence). DNA for the CDR3: TGTGCCAGCAGCACGACTAGCGCCTACTACGAGCAGTACTTC. This gives the protein CASSTTSAYYEQYF.

V usage is TRBV5-1 and J usage is TRBJ2-7, with D perhaps given as TRBD1 or TRBD2 (5 bases each). The CDR3 is 14 amino acids. Trimming pared 0 bases from V and 7 bases from J, leaving 14 bases between. Germline V lookup: CDR1 SGHRS, CDR2 YFSETQ. The CDR3 region is CASSLEVGAGEQYF. The CDR3 nucleotides read TGCGCCAGCAGCTTGGAGGTCGGGGCAGGGGAGCAGTACTTC.

In its sample, this clonotype was seen a few times. The conserved final phenylalanine or tryptophan is absent from the CDR3, which likely points to a read error. The V gene is TRBV11-2, the J gene TRBJ1-1, with D hard to call. Trimming left V 0 bases short and J 0 bases short, with 8 bases between. The CDR3 is made up of 15 amino acids. Germline CDR1 and CDR2: SGHAT and FQNNGV. DNA for the CDR3: TGTGCCAGCAGCTTAGACAGTCAAATGAACACTGAAGCTTTCCTT. The encoded protein is CASSLDSQMNTEAFL.

The rearrangement joins TRBV12-3 or TRBV12-4 to TRBJ1-1, with 12 nucleotides matching TRBD1. CDR3 length equals 16 residues. The ends lost 5 bases at V and 1 base at J; junction bases unmatched: 5. Here the CDR3 DNA reads TGTGCCAGCAGTACCGGGACAGGGGGCCGGAACACTGAAGCTTTCTTT. It encodes CASSTGTGGRNTEAFF.

This clonotype has just a few counts. The rearrangement uses TRBV11-3 and TRBJ2-7; the D gene is possibly TRBD2 (6 bases). The germline V and J ends were trimmed by 2 bases and 0 bases, with 11 bases remaining between them. There are 15 residues in the CDR3. Germline CDR1 SGHNT, CDR2 YENEEA. The CDR3 is CASSLNGGNSYEQYF. The CDR3 DNA sequence: TGTGCCAGCAGCTTAAATGGGGGGAACTCCTACGAGCAGTACTTC.

As to this clonotype: One end of the junction does not line up with germline, which may come from a read error. This chain connects TRBV29-1 to TRBJ2-5, with D possibly being TRBD1 (6 bases). In germline, CDR1 is SQVTM, CDR2 ANQGSEA. CDR3 length: 12 residues. DNA of the CDR3: TGCAGCGCACAGGGATTCCAAGAGGCCCAGTACTTC. This codes for CSAQGFQEAQYF.

This clonotype has more than one count but fewer than ten. The chain recombines TRBV19 with TRBJ2-1, with 12 positions matching TRBD2. The CDR3 is 15 residues long. Per germline, CDR1 LNHDA and CDR2 SQIVND (reference sequence). Trimming removed 5 bases from V and 6 bases from J; junction bases left unmatched: 5. The CDR3 DNA reads TGTGCCAGTAGTCCCCTAGCGGGGGGGGTCAATGAGCAGTTCTTC. It is translated as CASSPLAGGVNEQFF.

The table lists this clonotype with many counts. The V call is TRBV11-2, the J call TRBJ2-5; 13 bases fit TRBD2. This CDR3 region has 15 residues. V was pared by 3 bases and J by 2 bases, with 0 bases of the junction left unmatched. Germline V gene data show CDR1 as SGHAT and CDR2 as FQNNGV. The CDR3 reads CASSLTSGGQETQYF. The DNA of the CDR3 is TGTGCCAGCAGCTTGACTAGCGGGGGGCAAGAGACCCAGTACTTC.